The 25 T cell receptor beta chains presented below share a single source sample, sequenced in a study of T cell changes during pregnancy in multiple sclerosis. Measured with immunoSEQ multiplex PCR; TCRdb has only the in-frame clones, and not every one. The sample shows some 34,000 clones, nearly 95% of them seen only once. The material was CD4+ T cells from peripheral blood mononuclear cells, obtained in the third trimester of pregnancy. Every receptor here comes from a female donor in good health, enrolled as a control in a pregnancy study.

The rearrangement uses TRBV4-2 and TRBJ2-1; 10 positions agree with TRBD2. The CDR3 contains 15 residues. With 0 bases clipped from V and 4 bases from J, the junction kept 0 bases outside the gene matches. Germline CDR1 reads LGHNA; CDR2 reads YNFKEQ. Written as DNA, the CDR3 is TGTGCCAGCAGCCAAGATAGCGGGGGGTACAATGAGCAGTTCTTC. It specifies CASSQDSGGYNEQFF.

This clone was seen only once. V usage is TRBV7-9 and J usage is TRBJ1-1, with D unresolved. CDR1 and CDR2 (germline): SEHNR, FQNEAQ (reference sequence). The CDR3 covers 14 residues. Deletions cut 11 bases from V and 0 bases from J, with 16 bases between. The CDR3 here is CALRENSLNTEAFF. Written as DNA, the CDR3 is TGTGCCCTGAGGGAGAACAGCCTGAACACTGAAGCTTTCTTT.

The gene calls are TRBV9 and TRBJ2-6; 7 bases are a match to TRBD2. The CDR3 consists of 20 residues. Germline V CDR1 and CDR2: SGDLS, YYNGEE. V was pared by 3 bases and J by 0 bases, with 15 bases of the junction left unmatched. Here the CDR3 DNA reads TGTGCCAGCAGCGGTGGGAGGTTCGGGCGGGGGAGCTCTGGGGCCAACGTCCTGACTTTC. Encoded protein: CASSGGRFGRGSSGANVLTF.

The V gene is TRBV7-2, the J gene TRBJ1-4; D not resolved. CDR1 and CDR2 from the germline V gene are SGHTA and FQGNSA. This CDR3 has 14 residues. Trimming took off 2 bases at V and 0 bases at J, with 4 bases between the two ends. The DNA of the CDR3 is TGTGCCAGCAGCTTACTAACAACTAATGAAAAACTGTTTTTT. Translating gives CASSLLTTNEKLFF.

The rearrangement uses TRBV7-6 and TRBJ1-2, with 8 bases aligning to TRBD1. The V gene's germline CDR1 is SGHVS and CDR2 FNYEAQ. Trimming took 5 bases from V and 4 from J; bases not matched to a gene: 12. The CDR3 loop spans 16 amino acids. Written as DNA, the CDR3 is TGTGCCAGCAGCCCTAGCCTGGGACAGGACCTCTATGGCTACACCTTC. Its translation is CASSPSLGQDLYGYTF.

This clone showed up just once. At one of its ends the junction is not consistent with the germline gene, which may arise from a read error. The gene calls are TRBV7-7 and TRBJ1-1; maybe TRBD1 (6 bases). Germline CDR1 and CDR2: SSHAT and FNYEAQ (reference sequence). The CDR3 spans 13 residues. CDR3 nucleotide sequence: TGTGCTAGCAGCAAGGACAGTCGGACTGAAGCTTTCTTT. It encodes CASSKDSRTEAFF. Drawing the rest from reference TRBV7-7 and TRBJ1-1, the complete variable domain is GAGVSQSPRYKVTKRGQDVTLRCDPISSHATLYWYQQALGQGPEFLTYFNYEAQPDKSGLPSDRFSAERPEGSISTLTIQRTEQRDSAMYRCASSKDSRTEAFFGQGTRLTVV.

This CDR3 is CASSTQGYTEAFF. The CDR3 DNA is TGTGCCAGCAGCACACAGGGATACACTGAAGCTTTCTTT. This chain joins TRBV14 and TRBJ1-1, with TRBD1 as a possible D gene (6 bases). The CDR3 covers 13 residues. CDR1 and CDR2 from the germline V gene are SGHDN and FVKESK. With 5 bases removed from V and 3 bases from J, the gap between germline ends came to 10 bases.

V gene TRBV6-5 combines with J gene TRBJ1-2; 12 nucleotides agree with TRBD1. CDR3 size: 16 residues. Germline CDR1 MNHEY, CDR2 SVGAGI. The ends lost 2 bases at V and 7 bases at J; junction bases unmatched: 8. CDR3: CASSYAGTGGGGGYTF. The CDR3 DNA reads TGTGCCAGCAGTTACGCCGGGACAGGGGGCGGGGGTGGCTACACCTTC.

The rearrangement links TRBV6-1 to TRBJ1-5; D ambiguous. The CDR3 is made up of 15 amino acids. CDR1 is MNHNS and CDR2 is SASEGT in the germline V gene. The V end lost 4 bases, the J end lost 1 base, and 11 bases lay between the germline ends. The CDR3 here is CASSGIRGSNQPQHF. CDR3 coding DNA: TGTGCCAGCAGTGGGATACGGGGAAGCAATCAGCCCCAGCATTTT.

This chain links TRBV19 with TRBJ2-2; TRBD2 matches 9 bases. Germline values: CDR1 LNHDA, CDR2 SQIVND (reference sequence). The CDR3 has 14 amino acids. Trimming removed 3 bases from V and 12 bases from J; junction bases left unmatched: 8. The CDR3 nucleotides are TGTGCCAGTAGTATGATGGCGGGGGGGCTACAGCTGTTTTTT. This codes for CASSMMAGGLQLFF.

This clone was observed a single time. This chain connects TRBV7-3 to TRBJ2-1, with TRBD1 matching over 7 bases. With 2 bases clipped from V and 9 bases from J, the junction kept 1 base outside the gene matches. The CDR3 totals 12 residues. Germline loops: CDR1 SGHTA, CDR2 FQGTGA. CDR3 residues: CASSLAGGEQFF. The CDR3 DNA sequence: TGTGCCAGCAGCTTAGCAGGGGGTGAGCAGTTCTTC.

This chain's CDR3 is CASSNAEAFF. The CDR3 DNA reads TGTGCCAGCTCTAACGCTGAAGCTTTCTTT. This chain uses TRBV6-1 with TRBJ1-1; D not resolved. V dropped 8 bases and J dropped 6 bases, with 7 bases sitting between them. CDR1 and CDR2 from the germline V gene are MNHNS and SASEGT. The CDR3 runs to 10 residues.

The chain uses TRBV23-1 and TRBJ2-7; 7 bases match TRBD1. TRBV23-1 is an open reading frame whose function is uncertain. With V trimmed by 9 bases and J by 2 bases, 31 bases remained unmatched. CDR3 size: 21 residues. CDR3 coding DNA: TGCGCCAGAGGCTTTGCGACACGCTTACTCATTGACAGGGTCAAAGCCTACGAGCAGTACTTC. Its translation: CARGFATRLLIDRVKAYEQYF.

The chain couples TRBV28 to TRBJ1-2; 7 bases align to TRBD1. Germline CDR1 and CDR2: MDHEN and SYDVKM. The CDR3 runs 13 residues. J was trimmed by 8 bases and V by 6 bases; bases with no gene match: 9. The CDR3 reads CASRGTGAWGYTF. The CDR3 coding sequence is TGTGCCAGCAGGGGTACAGGGGCTTGGGGCTACACCTTC.

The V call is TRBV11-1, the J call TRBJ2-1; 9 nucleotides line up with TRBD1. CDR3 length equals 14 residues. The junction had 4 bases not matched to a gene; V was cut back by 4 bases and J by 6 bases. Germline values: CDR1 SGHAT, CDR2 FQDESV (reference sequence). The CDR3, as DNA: TGTGCCAGCAGCTCCCGGGACAGGGTCAATGAGCAGTTCTTC. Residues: CASSSRDRVNEQFF.

Written as DNA, the CDR3 is TGTGCCAGCAGTGGTCGTAGCTCCGGTGAGCAGTTCTTC. It yields the protein CASSGRSSGEQFF. This chain uses TRBV6-1 with TRBJ2-1; no clear D. Germline CDR1 MNHNS, CDR2 SASEGT. The V gene lost 4 bases and the J gene lost 9 bases, with 13 bases spanning the gap. The CDR3 spans 13 residues.

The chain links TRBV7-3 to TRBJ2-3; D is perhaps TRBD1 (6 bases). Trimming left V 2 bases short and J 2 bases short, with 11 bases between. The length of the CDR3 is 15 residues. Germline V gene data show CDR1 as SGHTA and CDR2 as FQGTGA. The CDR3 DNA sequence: TGTGCCAGCAGCTTAGGGGGCAGGATCACAGATACGCAGTATTTT. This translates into CASSLGGRITDTQYF. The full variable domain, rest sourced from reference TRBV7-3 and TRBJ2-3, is GAGVSQTPSNKVTEKGKYVELRCDPISGHTALYWYRQSLGQGPEFLIYFQGTGAADDSGLPNDRFFAVRPEGSVSTLKIQRTERGDSAVYLCASSLGGRITDTQYFGPGTRLTVL.

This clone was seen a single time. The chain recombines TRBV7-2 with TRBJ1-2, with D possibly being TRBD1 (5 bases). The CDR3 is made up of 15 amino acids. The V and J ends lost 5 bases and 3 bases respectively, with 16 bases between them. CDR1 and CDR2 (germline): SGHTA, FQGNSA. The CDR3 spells CASSHIYGGDYGYTF. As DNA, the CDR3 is TGTGCCAGCAGCCATATTTACGGGGGGGACTATGGCTACACCTTC.

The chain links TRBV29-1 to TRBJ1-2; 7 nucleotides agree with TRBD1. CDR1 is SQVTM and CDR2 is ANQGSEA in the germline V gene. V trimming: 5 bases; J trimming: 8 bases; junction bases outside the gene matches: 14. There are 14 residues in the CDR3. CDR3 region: CSVYLWRDSKGYTF. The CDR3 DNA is TGCAGCGTTTATTTGTGGCGGGACAGTAAGGGCTACACCTTC.

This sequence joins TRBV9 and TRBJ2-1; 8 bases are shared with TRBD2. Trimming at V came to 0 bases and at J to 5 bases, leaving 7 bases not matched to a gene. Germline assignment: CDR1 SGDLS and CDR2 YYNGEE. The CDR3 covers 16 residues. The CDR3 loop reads CASSVGIGTSDNEQFF. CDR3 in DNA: TGTGCCAGCAGCGTAGGAATCGGGACTAGTGACAATGAGCAGTTCTTC.

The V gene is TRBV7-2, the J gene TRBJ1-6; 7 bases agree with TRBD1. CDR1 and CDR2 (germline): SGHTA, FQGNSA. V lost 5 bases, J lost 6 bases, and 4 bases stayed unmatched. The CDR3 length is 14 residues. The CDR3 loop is CASSTGQSNSPLHF. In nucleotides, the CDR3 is TGTGCCAGCAGCACGGGACAGTCTAATTCACCCCTCCACTTT. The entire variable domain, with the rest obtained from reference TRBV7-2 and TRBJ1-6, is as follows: GAGVSQSPSNKVTEKGKDVELRCDPISGHTALYWYRQSLGQGLEFLIYFQGNSAPDKSGLPSDRFSAERTGGSVSTLTIQRTQQEDSAVYLCASSTGQSNSPLHFGNGTRLTVT.

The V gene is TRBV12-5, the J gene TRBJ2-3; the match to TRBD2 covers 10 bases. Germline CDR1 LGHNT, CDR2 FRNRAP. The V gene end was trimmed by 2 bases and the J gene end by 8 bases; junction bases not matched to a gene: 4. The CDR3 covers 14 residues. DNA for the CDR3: TGTGCTAGTGGTTTGAGCGGGGGGGCCGGTACGCAGTATTTT. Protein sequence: CASGLSGGAGTQYF.

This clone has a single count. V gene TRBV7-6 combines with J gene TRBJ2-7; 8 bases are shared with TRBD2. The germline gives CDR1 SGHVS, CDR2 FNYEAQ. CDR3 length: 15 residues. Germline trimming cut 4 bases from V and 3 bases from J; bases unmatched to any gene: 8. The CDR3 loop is CASSSLRGAIYEQYF. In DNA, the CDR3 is TGTGCCAGCAGCTCCCTGCGGGGGGCTATCTACGAGCAGTACTTC.

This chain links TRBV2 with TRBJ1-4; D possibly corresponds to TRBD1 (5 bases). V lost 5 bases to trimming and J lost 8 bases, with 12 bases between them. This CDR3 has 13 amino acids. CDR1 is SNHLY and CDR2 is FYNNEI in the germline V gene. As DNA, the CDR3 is TGTGCCAGCAGTACAGGCTCAGGAGAAAAACTGTTTTTT. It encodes CASSTGSGEKLFF.

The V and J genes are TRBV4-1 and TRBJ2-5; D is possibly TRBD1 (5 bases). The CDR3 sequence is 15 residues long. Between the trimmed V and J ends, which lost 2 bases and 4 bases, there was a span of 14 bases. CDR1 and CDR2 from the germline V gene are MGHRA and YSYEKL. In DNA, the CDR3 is TGCGCCAGCAGCCAATCGGACAAATTGCGAGAGACCCAGTACTTC. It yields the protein CASSQSDKLRETQYF.